Following are 14 T cell receptor beta chains from one sample sequenced in a study of blood T cell repertoires in COVID-19. Profiling relied on immunoSEQ multiplex PCR, and the TCRdb table lists in-frame clones only, not all of them. The sample records 200,000 to 250,000 clones, roughly 84% being singletons. The sequenced sample consisted of PBMCs or T cells enriched from blood (not recorded which). Receptors were obtained from a woman in her 40s who had recovered from COVID-19.

This clone was detected only once. V and J are TRBV7-2 and TRBJ1-1, with 9 nucleotides matching TRBD1. After removal of 1 base from V and 10 bases from J, the junction contained 7 bases not matched to a gene. CDR1 and CDR2 from the germline V gene are SGHTA and FQGNSA. This CDR3 is built from 14 residues. The CDR3: CASSLVRQGEGAFF. DNA of the CDR3: TGTGCCAGCAGCTTAGTAAGACAGGGGGAGGGAGCTTTCTTT.

V gene TRBV7-2 combines with J gene TRBJ2-3; TRBD2 might be the D (6 bases). This CDR3 has 16 amino acids. The V gene lost 2 bases and the J gene lost 3 bases, with 15 bases spanning the gap. In germline, CDR1 is SGHTA, CDR2 FQGNSA. CDR3 region: CASSLTPAGNTDTQYF. The CDR3 nucleotides read TGTGCCAGCAGCTTAACACCTGCGGGAAATACAGATACGCAGTATTTT.

The chain employs TRBV6-6 and TRBJ2-1, with 7 bases that match TRBD2. CDR1 is MNHNY, CDR2 SVGAGI, per germline (reference sequence). Trimming cost V 2 bases and J 9 bases; bases outside gene matches: 13. The CDR3 has 16 residues. DNA for the CDR3: TGTGCCAGCAGTTACACGGCGGGAGACCGGTCTCGTGAGCAGTTCTTC. Residues: CASSYTAGDRSREQFF.

This sequence joins TRBV7-2 and TRBJ1-1; D is possibly TRBD1 (5 bases). The CDR3 runs 14 residues. Trimming removed 1 base from V and 2 bases from J, with 8 bases in between. Germline assignment: CDR1 SGHTA and CDR2 FQGNSA. Written as DNA, the CDR3 is TGTGCCAGCAGCTTAGTAGGGGTAAACACTGAAGCTTTCTTT. It is translated as CASSLVGVNTEAFF.

This clone was counted between two and nine times. V and J are TRBV2 and TRBJ1-2; D is unclear. This CDR3 region has 13 residues. Germline-derived CDR1 and CDR2 are SNHLY and FYNNEI. The V end lost 7 bases, the J end lost 1 base, and 10 bases lay between the germline ends. In DNA, the CDR3 is TGTGCCAGCAATGACGAGAATAACTATGGCTACACCTTC. Its protein product is CASNDENNYGYTF.

The J gene is TRBJ2-2, the V gene TRBV6-5; D might be TRBD2 (5 bases). The CDR3 consists of 14 residues. The germline V gene has CDR1 MNHEY and CDR2 SVGAGI. V lost 6 bases and J lost 8, with 16 bases in between. The DNA of the CDR3 is TGTGCCAGCAGCCCGGACTTTAAAGGGGGGGAGCTGTTTTTT. Protein sequence: CASSPDFKGGELFF.

The CDR3 sequence is CASSHDSRGHTEAFF. CDR3 in DNA: TGTGCCAGCAGCCACGATTCGCGGGGGCACACTGAAGCTTTCTTT. This chain uses TRBV27 with TRBJ1-1, with a possible D match to TRBD1 (6 bases). The length of the CDR3 is 15 residues. Trimming took 6 bases from V and 3 from J, leaving 17 bases between them. The germline CDR1 and CDR2 sequences are MNHEY and SMNVEV (reference sequence).

The genes are TRBV6-6 and TRBJ1-2; TRBD1 aligns across 7 bases. CDR3 size: 13 residues. V shed 11 bases and J 5 bases; nucleotides not matched to a gene: 11. Germline V CDR1 and CDR2: MNHNY, SVGAGI (reference sequence). The CDR3 protein is CAGSRDSGYGYTF. In DNA, the CDR3 is TGTGCCGGGTCTAGGGACAGTGGATATGGCTACACCTTC.

This sequence joins TRBV28 and TRBJ1-5, with 8 positions matching TRBD1. The CDR3 extends over 19 amino acids. V shed 5 bases and J 0 bases; nucleotides not matched to a gene: 15. Germline V gives CDR1 MDHEN, CDR2 SYDVKM. CDR3 residues: CASSGPGQGLSYSNQPQHF. The CDR3 region has the DNA TGTGCCAGCAGTGGACCCGGACAGGGCCTTTCTTATAGCAATCAGCCCCAGCATTTT.

The V gene is TRBV14, the J gene TRBJ1-1; D unresolved. The ends were cut back, 0 bases at V and 6 bases at J, with 8 bases in the middle. The CDR3 runs 13 residues. CDR1 is SGHDN and CDR2 is FVKESK in the germline V gene. The CDR3 loop reads CASSQEKRAEAFF. The CDR3 coding sequence is TGTGCCAGCAGCCAAGAAAAGAGGGCTGAAGCTTTCTTT.

This rearrangement joins TRBV5-4 to TRBJ2-7; D gene ambiguous. The CDR3 is 13 amino acids. Looked up from germline, CDR1 is SGHNT and CDR2 is YYREEE (reference sequence). Trimming pared 3 bases from V and 2 bases from J, leaving 9 bases between. DNA for the CDR3: TGTGCCAGCAGCTCGCTAAAACCCTACGAGCAGTACTTC. It is translated as CASSSLKPYEQYF.

This chain connects TRBV18 to TRBJ2-2; 11 bases map to TRBD2. V trimming: 6 bases; J trimming: 2 bases; junction bases outside the gene matches: 5. This CDR3 is built from 16 residues. From germline, CDR1 is KGHSH and CDR2 LQKENI. The CDR3 nucleotides read TGTGCCAGCTCCGAGGGACTAGCGGTTAACACCGGGGAGCTGTTTTTT. This gives the protein CASSEGLAVNTGELFF. The full variable domain, rest sourced from reference TRBV18 and TRBJ2-2, is NAGVMQNPRHLVRRRGQEARLRCSPMKGHSHVYWYRQLPEEGLKFMVYLQKENIIDESGMPKERFSAEFPKEGPSILRIQQVVRGDSAAYFCASSEGLAVNTGELFFGEGSRLTVL.

Many counts were recorded for this clone. This chain uses TRBV18 with TRBJ2-7, with 13 bases aligning to TRBD2. V lost 6 bases and J lost 7; bases outside the gene matches: 9. This CDR3 region has 15 residues. In germline, CDR1 is KGHSH, CDR2 LQKENI. The DNA of the CDR3 is TGTGCCAGCTCCAAACTAGCGGGAGGGCCAAGGGAGCAGTACGTC. Translated: CASSKLAGGPREQYV.

V is TRBV2 and J is TRBJ2-5; 10 nucleotides line up with TRBD2. The trim removed 0 bases at V and 2 bases at J, leaving 3 bases unmatched. Germline V gene lookup returns CDR1 SNHLY and CDR2 FYNNEI. The CDR3 runs to 16 residues. In DNA, the CDR3 is TGTGCCAGCAGTGAAGCCGCTAGCGGGGGTCAAGAGACCCAGTACTTC. Its translation: CASSEAASGGQETQYF.